This T cell receptor beta chain was recorded in a study of molecular identifiers for immune sequencing clone quantification. From the PCR reads, TCRdb called clonotypes with MiXCR, one entry per CDR3 protein. The sample includes about half a million distinct CDR3 sequences, 25% of them seen just once. The CDR3 totals 17 residues. Looked up from germline, CDR1 is SNHLY and CDR2 is FYNNEI. Germline trimming cut 10 bases from V and 0 bases from J; bases unmatched to any gene: 18. This clonotype has ten or more counts. The specimen was naive CD8+ T cells from blood, with Jurkat cell RNA spiked in. Subset noted: FACS-sorted CD8+CD4-CCR7+CD45RA+ naive T cells. The chain uses TRBV2 and TRBJ2-7; 7 bases match TRBD2. The clonotype comes from a human donor in good health. Some libraries in this study had Jurkat cell RNA spiked in. This CDR3 is CANAVASGQTSSYEQYF. DNA of the CDR3: TGTGCCAACGCTGTGGCTAGCGGCCAAACTAGCTCCTACGAGCAGTACTTC.